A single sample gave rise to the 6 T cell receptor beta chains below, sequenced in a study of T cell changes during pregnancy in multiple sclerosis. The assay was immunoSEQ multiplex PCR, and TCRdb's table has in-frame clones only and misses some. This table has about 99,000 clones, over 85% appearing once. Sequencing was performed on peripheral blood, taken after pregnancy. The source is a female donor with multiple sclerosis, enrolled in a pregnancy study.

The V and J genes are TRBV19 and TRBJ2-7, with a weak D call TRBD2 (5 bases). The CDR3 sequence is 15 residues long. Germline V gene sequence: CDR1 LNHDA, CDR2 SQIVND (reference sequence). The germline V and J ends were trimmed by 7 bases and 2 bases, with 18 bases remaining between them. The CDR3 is CASTETGLLTYEQYF. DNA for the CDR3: TGTGCCAGTACCGAAACGGGATTACTGACCTACGAGCAGTACTTC.

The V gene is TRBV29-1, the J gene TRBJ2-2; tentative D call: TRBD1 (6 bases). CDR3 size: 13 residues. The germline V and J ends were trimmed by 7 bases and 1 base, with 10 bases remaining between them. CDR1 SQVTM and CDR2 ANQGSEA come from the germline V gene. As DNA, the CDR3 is TGCAGCGCGACAGGTCAGAACACCGGGGAGCTGTTTTTT. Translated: CSATGQNTGELFF.

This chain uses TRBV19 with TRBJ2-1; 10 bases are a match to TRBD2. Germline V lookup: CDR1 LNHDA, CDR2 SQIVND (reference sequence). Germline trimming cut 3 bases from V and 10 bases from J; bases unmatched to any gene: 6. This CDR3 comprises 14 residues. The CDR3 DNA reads TGTGCCAGTAGTATGGAGGATAGCGGGAGGGAGCAGTTCTTC. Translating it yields CASSMEDSGREQFF.

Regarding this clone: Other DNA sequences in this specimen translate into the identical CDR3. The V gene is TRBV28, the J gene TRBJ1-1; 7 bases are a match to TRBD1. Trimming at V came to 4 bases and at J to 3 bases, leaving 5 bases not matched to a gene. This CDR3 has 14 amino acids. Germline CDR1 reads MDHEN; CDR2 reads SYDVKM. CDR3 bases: TGTGCCAGCAGTTCTGCAGGGGGGCACACTGAAGCTTTCTTT. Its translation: CASSSAGGHTEAFF.

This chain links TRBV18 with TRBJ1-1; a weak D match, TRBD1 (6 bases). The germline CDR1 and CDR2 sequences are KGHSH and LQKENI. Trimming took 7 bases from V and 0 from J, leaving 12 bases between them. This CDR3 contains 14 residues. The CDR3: CASWGGLMNTEAFF. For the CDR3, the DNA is TGTGCCAGCTGGGGGGGGCTAATGAACACTGAAGCTTTCTTT. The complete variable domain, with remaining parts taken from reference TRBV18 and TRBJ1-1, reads NAGVMQNPRHLVRRRGQEARLRCSPMKGHSHVYWYRQLPEEGLKFMVYLQKENIIDESGMPKERFSAEFPKEGPSILRIQQVVRGDSAAYFCASWGGLMNTEAFFGQGTRLTVV.

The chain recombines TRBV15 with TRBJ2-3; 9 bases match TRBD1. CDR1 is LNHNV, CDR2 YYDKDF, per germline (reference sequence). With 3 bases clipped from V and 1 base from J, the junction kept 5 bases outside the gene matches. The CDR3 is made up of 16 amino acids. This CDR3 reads CATSRDRGLGTDTQYF. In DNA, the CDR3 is TGTGCCACCAGCAGGGACAGGGGTCTGGGCACAGATACGCAGTATTTT.